Each of the 3 T cell receptor beta chains below was sequenced from the same sample in a study of cytomegalovirus exposure and HLA in healthy donors. PCR employed 60 Vbeta and 13 Jbeta primers. TCRdb's table, derived via immunoSEQ multiplex PCR, lists solely in-frame clones and lacks some. The sample lists 200,000 to 250,000 clones, 83% occurring once. Material: PBMCs. These receptors were collected from a girl aged 10-17 years in good health and CMV-seronegative.

The rearrangement uses TRBV18 and TRBJ2-7, with 12 bases identical to TRBD2. Trimming cost V 2 bases and J 0 bases; bases outside gene matches: 2. The CDR3 sequence is 16 residues long. The V gene's germline CDR1 is KGHSH and CDR2 LQKENI. The CDR3 here is CASSPTTSGGSYEQYF. The DNA of the CDR3 is TGTGCCAGCTCACCAACGACTAGCGGGGGCTCCTACGAGCAGTACTTC. The full variable domain, with the rest looked up from reference TRBV18 and TRBJ2-7, is NAGVMQNPRHLVRRRGQEARLRCSPMKGHSHVYWYRQLPEEGLKFMVYLQKENIIDESGMPKERFSAEFPKEGPSILRIQQVVRGDSAAYFCASSPTTSGGSYEQYFGPGTRLTVT.

This chain joins TRBV9 and TRBJ1-3, with D uncertain. The germline CDR1 and CDR2 sequences are SGDLS and YYNGEE. Trimming pared 4 bases from V and 0 bases from J, leaving 14 bases between. CDR3 size: 16 residues. As DNA, the CDR3 is TGTGCCAGCAGCACTATGGAAACTCACTCTGGAAACACCATATATTTT. As protein: CASSTMETHSGNTIYF.

This chain connects TRBV10-3 to TRBJ1-6, with TRBD1 matching 11 bases. The V segment lost 3 bases and the J segment 6 bases; nucleotides outside the gene matches: 4. Germline assignment: CDR1 ENHRY and CDR2 SYGVKD. This CDR3 has 16 amino acids. The CDR3 region has the DNA TGTGCCATCAGTGAAAAGGACAGGGGGCGTAATTCACCCCTCCACTTT. Translated, it gives CAISEKDRGRNSPLHF.